This entry lists 19 T cell receptor beta chains sequenced from one sample in a study of OX40 agonist ivuxolimab in advanced cancers. Some clones are missing from TCRdb's copy, which holds only in-frame ones; the method was immunoSEQ multiplex PCR. The sample holds tens of thousands of clones; roughly nine tenths are singletons and the top ten take 3.8%. The specimen was CD4+ or CD8+ T cells sorted from blood, collected in a trial of the OX40 agonist ivuxolimab. The receptors come from an adult with an advanced solid tumor such as melanoma, head and neck, liver or kidney cancer.

V and J are TRBV7-8 and TRBJ2-5, with TRBD2 as a possible D gene (5 bases). V shed 8 bases and J shed 3 bases, with 10 bases lying between them. CDR3 length: 12 amino acids. Germline loops: CDR1 SGHVS, CDR2 FQNEAQ. For the CDR3, the DNA is TGTGCCAGCGCAGGACTGGAAGAGACCCAGTACTTC. Residues: CASAGLEETQYF.

The rearrangement uses TRBV7-3 and TRBJ2-1, with 8 bases that match TRBD2. The CDR3 is 15 residues long. The J segment lost 1 base and the V segment lost 3 bases, leaving 2 bases of the junction unmatched. Germline V lookup: CDR1 SGHTA, CDR2 FQGTGA. The chain's CDR3 is CASSFSGMSYNEQFF. In DNA, the CDR3 is TGTGCCAGCAGCTTTAGCGGGATGTCCTACAATGAGCAGTTCTTC.

The chain recombines TRBV7-9 with TRBJ1-4; TRBD1 matches at 7 bases. This CDR3 is built from 14 residues. Germline V gene lookup returns CDR1 SEHNR and CDR2 FQNEAQ (reference sequence). The V gene end was trimmed by 2 bases and the J gene end by 8 bases; junction bases not matched to a gene: 5. CDR3 in DNA: TGTGCCAGCAGCTTAATCACAGGGGCCGAAAAACTGTTTTTT. As protein: CASSLITGAEKLFF.

V usage is TRBV30 and J usage is TRBJ2-7; D is ambiguous. The CDR3 is 12 amino acids. Germline loops: CDR1 GTSNPN, CDR2 SVGIG (reference sequence). Between the trimmed V and J ends, which lost 5 bases and 3 bases, there was a span of 11 bases. The CDR3 spells CAWLARFYEQYF. The CDR3 nucleotides are TGTGCCTGGCTGGCGAGGTTCTACGAGCAGTACTTC.

The J gene is TRBJ2-5, the V gene TRBV10-2; D possibly uses TRBD1 or TRBD2 (6 bases each). Germline V gives CDR1 WSHSY, CDR2 SAAADI. This CDR3 contains 14 residues. Trimming cost V 7 bases and J 5 bases, with 17 bases left between them. CDR3 protein: CASKGGTAGETQYF. Here the CDR3 DNA reads TGCGCCAGCAAGGGGGGAACCGCGGGGGAGACCCAGTACTTC.

The CDR3 region is CASSLASDEQYF. The CDR3 region has the DNA TGTGCCAGCAGCTTGGCTAGCGACGAGCAGTACTTC. V and J are TRBV5-8 and TRBJ2-7, with D tentatively TRBD2 (6 bases). Germline-derived CDR1 and CDR2 are SGHTS and YDEGEE. V lost 0 bases, J lost 5 bases, and 6 bases lay in between. CDR3 length equals 12 residues.

The genes are TRBV2 and TRBJ1-4; TRBD1 agrees at 8 bases. V gave up 5 bases and J gave up 2 bases; unmatched junction bases: 16. This CDR3 has 19 amino acids. Germline assignment: CDR1 SNHLY and CDR2 FYNNEI. The CDR3 sequence: CASSFWTGRIAYTNEKLFF. CDR3 DNA sequence: TGTGCCAGCAGTTTTTGGACAGGGAGAATCGCCTATACTAATGAAAAACTGTTTTTT.

The chain joins TRBV4-1 to TRBJ1-1; 7 bases are shared with TRBD1. V trimming: 1 base; J trimming: 4 bases; junction bases outside the gene matches: 6. Germline V gives CDR1 MGHRA, CDR2 YSYEKL. CDR3 length: 15 amino acids. The CDR3 protein is CASSQVIDRATEAFF. CDR3 nucleotides: TGCGCCAGCAGCCAAGTCATCGACAGGGCCACTGAAGCTTTCTTT.

The chain joins TRBV5-1 to TRBJ2-7; TRBD1 matches 7 bases. V was pared by 4 bases and J by 3 bases, with 7 bases of the junction left unmatched. Looked up from germline, CDR1 is SGHRS and CDR2 is YFSETQ. This CDR3 spans 14 amino acids. The CDR3 DNA reads TGCGCCAGCAGCGGGACCGGGACAGACTACGAGCAGTACTTC. Translating it yields CASSGTGTDYEQYF.

The chain carries TRBV5-1 and TRBJ2-7, with D perhaps TRBD1 (6 bases). CDR3 length equals 15 residues. Germline V gene sequence: CDR1 SGHRS, CDR2 YFSETQ. Trimming cost V 0 bases and J 1 base, with 11 bases left between them. The CDR3 is CASSLEQGLSYEQYF. The CDR3 DNA is TGCGCCAGCAGCTTGGAACAGGGCCTTTCCTACGAGCAGTACTTC.

This clone was seen a few times. The CDR3 bases are TGTGCCAGCAGCTACGGGTTGGGCGGGGAGCTGTTTTTT. Amino acid sequence: CASSYGLGGELFF. The chain links TRBV7-7 to TRBJ2-2; D unresolved. In germline, CDR1 is SSHAT, CDR2 FNYEAQ (reference sequence). V was cut by 4 bases and J by 7 bases, with 10 bases left in between. The CDR3 spans 13 residues.

This clone was seen a single time. The DNA for the CDR3 is TGTGCCAGCAGTTTTGGGGCGAACACCGGGGAGCTGTTTTTT. Protein: CASSFGANTGELFF. The chain joins TRBV27 to TRBJ2-2; D gene uncertain. V lost 3 bases and J lost 0, with 5 bases in between. This CDR3 is built from 14 residues. Germline V lookup: CDR1 MNHEY, CDR2 SMNVEV (reference sequence).

The chain uses TRBV28 and TRBJ1-2, with TRBD1 identical over 11 bases. There are 17 residues in the CDR3. Trimming at V came to 2 bases and at J to 0 bases, leaving 5 bases not matched to a gene. Per germline, CDR1 MDHEN and CDR2 SYDVKM. The DNA of the CDR3 is TGTGCCAGCAGTTTACTTCAGGGACAGGGGGCTAACTATGGCTACACCTTC. It encodes CASSLLQGQGANYGYTF.

This rearrangement joins TRBV2 to TRBJ2-5; D perhaps matches TRBD1 (6 bases). CDR1 is SNHLY, CDR2 FYNNEI, per germline. The CDR3 spans 12 residues. Trimming removed 4 bases from V and 5 bases from J, with 8 bases in between. The CDR3 reads CASSGTEETQYF. The CDR3 nucleotides are TGTGCCAGCAGTGGGACAGAGGAGACCCAGTACTTC.

This chain links TRBV11-2 with TRBJ1-1; TRBD1 aligns across 7 bases. There are 14 residues in the CDR3. CDR1 is SGHAT, CDR2 FQNNGV, per germline. V trimming: 5 bases; J trimming: 10 bases; junction bases outside the gene matches: 13. The CDR3 DNA reads as TGTGCCAGCAGCCACCCCGGGACAGCCGGTCTAGCTTTCTTT. Translated, it gives CASSHPGTAGLAFF.

The J gene is TRBJ2-1, the V gene TRBV7-9; 7 bases are shared with TRBD2. The germline V gene encodes CDR1 SEHNR and CDR2 FQNEAQ (reference sequence). V lost 5 bases to trimming and J lost 1 base; unmatched junction nucleotides: 5. This CDR3 comprises 15 residues. The CDR3 DNA sequence: TGTGCCAGCAGCGGGCGGGAGAGTTCCTACAATGAGCAGTTCTTC. This sequence encodes CASSGRESSYNEQFF.

The chain has TRBV5-1 and TRBJ2-7; D possibly matches TRBD1 or TRBD2 (6 bases each). The CDR3 is 14 residues long. Trimming shortened V by 0 bases and J by 2 bases, and 9 bases separated the two germline ends. The germline V gene encodes CDR1 SGHRS and CDR2 YFSETQ. The CDR3 spells CASSLDGGPYEQYF. CDR3 DNA: TGCGCCAGCAGCTTGGATGGGGGGCCCTACGAGCAGTACTTC.

This chain joins TRBV28 and TRBJ2-1; 10 bases line up with TRBD1. The V gene's germline CDR1 is MDHEN and CDR2 SYDVKM. The CDR3 loop spans 14 amino acids. Trimming removed 3 bases from V and 8 bases from J; junction bases left unmatched: 4. CDR3 sequence reads: CASSLDRGGDEQFF. The DNA for the CDR3 is TGTGCCAGCAGTTTGGACAGGGGGGGCGATGAGCAGTTCTTC. The full variable domain, its missing parts supplied by reference TRBV28 and TRBJ2-1, is DVKVTQSSRYLVKRTGEKVFLECVQDMDHENMFWYRQDPGLGLRLIYFSYDVKMKEKGDIPEGYSVSREKKERFSLILESASTNQTSMYLCASSLDRGGDEQFFGPGTRLTVL.

The chain combines TRBV5-6 with TRBJ2-7; D is undetermined. The CDR3 sequence is 13 residues long. V lost 1 base and J 2 bases, leaving 7 bases between the germline ends. Germline V gene lookup returns CDR1 SGHDT and CDR2 YYEEEE. Written as DNA, the CDR3 is TGTGCCAGCAGCTTGCGTACCGCCTACGAGCAGTACTTC. Its protein product is CASSLRTAYEQYF.